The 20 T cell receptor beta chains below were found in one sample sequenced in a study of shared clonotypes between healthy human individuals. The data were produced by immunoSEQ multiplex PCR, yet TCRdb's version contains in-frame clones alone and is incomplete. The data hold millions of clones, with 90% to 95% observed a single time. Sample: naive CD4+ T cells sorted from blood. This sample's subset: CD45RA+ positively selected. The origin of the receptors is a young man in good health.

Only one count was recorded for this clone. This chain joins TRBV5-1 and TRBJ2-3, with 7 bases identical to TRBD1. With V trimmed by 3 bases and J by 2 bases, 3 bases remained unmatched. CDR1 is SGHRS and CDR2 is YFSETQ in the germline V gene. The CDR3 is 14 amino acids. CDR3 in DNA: TGCGCCAGCAGCTCGGGACAGCTCACAGATACGCAGTATTTT. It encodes CASSSGQLTDTQYF.

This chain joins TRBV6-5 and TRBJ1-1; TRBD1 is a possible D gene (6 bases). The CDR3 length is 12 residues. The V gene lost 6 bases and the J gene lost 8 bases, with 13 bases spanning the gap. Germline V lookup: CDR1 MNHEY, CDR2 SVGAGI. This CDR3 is CASRRIQGEAFF. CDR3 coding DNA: TGTGCCAGCAGACGAATACAGGGAGAAGCTTTCTTT.

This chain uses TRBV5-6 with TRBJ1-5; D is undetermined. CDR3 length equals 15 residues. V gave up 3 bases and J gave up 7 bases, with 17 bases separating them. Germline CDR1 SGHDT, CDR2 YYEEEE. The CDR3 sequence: CASSSSGLLEQPQHF. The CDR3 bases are TGTGCCAGCAGCTCATCCGGGCTGCTGGAACAGCCCCAGCATTTT.

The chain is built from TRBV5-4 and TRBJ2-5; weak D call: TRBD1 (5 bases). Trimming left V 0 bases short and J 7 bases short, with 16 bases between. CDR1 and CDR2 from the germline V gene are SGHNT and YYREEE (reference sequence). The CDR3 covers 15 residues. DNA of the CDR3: TGTGCCAGCAGCTTGGGCACTAAGGGGCGTGGGACCCAGTACTTC. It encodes CASSLGTKGRGTQYF.

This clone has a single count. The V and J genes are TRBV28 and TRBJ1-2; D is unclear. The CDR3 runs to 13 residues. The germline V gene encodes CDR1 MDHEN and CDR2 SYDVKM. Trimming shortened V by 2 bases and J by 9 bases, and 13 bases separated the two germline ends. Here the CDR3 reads CASSLDYVGRYTF. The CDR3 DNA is TGTGCCAGCAGTTTAGATTACGTAGGACGCTACACCTTC.

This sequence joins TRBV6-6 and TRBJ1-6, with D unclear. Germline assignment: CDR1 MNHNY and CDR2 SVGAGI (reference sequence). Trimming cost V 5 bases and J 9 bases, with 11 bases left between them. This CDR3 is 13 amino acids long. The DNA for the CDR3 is TGTGCCAGCAGTCCGAGTTTAGGTTCACCCCTCCACTTT. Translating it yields CASSPSLGSPLHF.

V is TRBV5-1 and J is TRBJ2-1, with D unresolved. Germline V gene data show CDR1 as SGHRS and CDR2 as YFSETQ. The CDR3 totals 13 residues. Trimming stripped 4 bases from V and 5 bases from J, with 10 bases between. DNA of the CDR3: TGCGCCAGCAGCACCCGACCGGACAATGAGCAGTTCTTC. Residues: CASSTRPDNEQFF. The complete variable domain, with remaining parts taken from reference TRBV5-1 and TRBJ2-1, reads KAGVTQTPRYLIKTRGQQVTLSCSPISGHRSVSWYQQTPGQGLQFLFEYFSETQRNKGNFPGRFSGRQFSNSRSEMNVSTLELGDSALYLCASSTRPDNEQFFGPGTRLTVL.

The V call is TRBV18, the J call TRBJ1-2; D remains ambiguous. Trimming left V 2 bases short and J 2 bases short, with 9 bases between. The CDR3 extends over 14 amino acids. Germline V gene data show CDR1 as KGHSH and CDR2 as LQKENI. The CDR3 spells CASSPSQDNYGYTF. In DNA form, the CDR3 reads TGTGCCAGCTCACCATCACAAGACAACTATGGCTACACCTTC.

CDR3 DNA: TGCAGCGCCTCCGAGGCGGGAGGCACAGATACGCAGTATTTT. This sequence encodes CSASEAGGTDTQYF. The V gene is TRBV29-1, the J gene TRBJ2-3; 7 nucleotides align to TRBD2. Germline values: CDR1 SQVTM, CDR2 ANQGSEA. The CDR3 sequence is 14 residues long. V lost 7 bases and J lost 1; bases outside the gene matches: 8.

The CDR3 region is CASSPVGWTSSGNTIYF. The CDR3 DNA reads TGTGCCAGCAGCCCGGTAGGGTGGACGTCCTCTGGAAACACCATATATTTT. This rearrangement joins TRBV5-5 to TRBJ1-3; D remains ambiguous. The ends were cut back, 4 bases at V and 0 bases at J, with 17 bases in the middle. Germline CDR1 is SGHKS and CDR2 is YYEKEE (reference sequence). There are 17 residues in the CDR3. The whole variable domain, filled in from reference TRBV5-5 and TRBJ1-3, reads DAGVTQSPTHLIKTRGQQVTLRCSPISGHKSVSWYQQVLGQGPQFIFQYYEKEERGRGNFPDRFSARQFPNYSSELNVNALLLGDSALYLCASSPVGWTSSGNTIYFGEGSWLTVV.

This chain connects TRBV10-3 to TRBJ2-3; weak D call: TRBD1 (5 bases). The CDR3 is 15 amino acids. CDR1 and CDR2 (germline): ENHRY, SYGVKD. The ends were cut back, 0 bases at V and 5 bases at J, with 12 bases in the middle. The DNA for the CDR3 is TGTGCCATCAGTGAGTCGCAGGGTCGCGGAGATACGCAGTATTTT. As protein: CAISESQGRGDTQYF.

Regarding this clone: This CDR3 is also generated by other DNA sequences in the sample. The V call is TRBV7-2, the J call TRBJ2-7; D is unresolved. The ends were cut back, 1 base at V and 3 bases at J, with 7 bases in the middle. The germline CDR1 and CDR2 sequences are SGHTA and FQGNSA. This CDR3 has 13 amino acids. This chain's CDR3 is CASSLGPDYEQYF. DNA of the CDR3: TGTGCCAGCAGCTTAGGTCCTGACTACGAGCAGTACTTC. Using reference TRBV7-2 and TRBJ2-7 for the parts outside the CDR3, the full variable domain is GAGVSQSPSNKVTEKGKDVELRCDPISGHTALYWYRQSLGQGLEFLIYFQGNSAPDKSGLPSDRFSAERTGGSVSTLTIQRTQQEDSAVYLCASSLGPDYEQYFGPGTRLTVT.

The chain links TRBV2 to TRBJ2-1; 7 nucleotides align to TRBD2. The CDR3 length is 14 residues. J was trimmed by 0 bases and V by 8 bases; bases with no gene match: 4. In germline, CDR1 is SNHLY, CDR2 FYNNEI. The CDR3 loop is CASSGLVSYNEQFF. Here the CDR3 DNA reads TGTGCCAGCTCCGGACTAGTCTCCTACAATGAGCAGTTCTTC.

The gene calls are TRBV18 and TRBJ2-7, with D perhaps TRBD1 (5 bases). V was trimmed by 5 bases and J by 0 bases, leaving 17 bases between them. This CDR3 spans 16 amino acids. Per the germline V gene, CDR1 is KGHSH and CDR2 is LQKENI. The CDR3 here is CASSESGLAASYEQYF. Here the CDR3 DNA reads TGTGCCAGCTCAGAGTCAGGGCTGGCCGCCTCCTACGAGCAGTACTTC.

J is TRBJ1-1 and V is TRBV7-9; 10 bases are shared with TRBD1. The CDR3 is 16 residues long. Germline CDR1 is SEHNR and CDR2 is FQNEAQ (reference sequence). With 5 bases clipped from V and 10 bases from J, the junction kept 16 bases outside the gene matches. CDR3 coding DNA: TGTGCCAGCAGCACCCACTTACGGGGACAGGGGATAAGAGCTTTCTTT. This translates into CASSTHLRGQGIRAFF.

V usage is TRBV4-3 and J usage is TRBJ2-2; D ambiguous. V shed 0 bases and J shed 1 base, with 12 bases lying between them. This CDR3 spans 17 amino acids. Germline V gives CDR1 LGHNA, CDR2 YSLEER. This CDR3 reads CASSQDPSRQNTGELFF. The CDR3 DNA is TGCGCCAGCAGCCAAGACCCCAGCCGCCAGAACACCGGGGAGCTGTTTTTT.

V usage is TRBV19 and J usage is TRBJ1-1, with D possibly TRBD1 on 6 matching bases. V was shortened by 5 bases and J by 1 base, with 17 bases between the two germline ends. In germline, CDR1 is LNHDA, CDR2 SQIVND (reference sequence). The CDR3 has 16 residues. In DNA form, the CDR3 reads TGTGCCAGTAGTGTGCAGGGGCCCCGGGGGAACACTGAAGCTTTCTTT. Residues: CASSVQGPRGNTEAFF.

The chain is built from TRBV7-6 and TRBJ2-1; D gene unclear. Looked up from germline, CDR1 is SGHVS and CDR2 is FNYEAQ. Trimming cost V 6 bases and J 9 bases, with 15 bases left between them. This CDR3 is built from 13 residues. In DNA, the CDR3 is TGTGCCAGCAGACAAGAAAGGAGTGGTGAGCAGTTCTTC. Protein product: CASRQERSGEQFF.

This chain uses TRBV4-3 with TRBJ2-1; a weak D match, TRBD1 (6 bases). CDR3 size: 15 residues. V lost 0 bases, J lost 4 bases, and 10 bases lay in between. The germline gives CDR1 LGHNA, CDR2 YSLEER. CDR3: CASSQDRGLYNEQFF. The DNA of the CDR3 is TGCGCCAGCAGCCAAGACAGGGGCCTTTACAATGAGCAGTTCTTC.

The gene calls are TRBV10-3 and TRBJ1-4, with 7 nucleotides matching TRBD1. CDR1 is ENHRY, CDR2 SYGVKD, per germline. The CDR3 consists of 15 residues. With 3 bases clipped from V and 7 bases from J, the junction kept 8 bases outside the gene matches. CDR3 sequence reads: CAISEQGLAGEKLFF. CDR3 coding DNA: TGTGCCATCAGTGAACAGGGGTTGGCGGGTGAAAAACTGTTTTTT.